What follows are 4 T cell receptor beta chains derived from one specimen sequenced in a study of Graves' ophthalmopathy and Graves' hyperthyroidism. Amplifying from RNA transcripts, the study obtained TCR beta CDR3 regions. First-round RT-PCR employed HTBI primers, with a second-round multiplex PCR after it. Each CDR3 protein gets one entry after TCRdb re-called the multiplex PCR reads with MiXCR. Of over a million distinct CDR3 sequences detected, 35% to 45% appear once; the ten largest clones hold 11%. Sequencing was performed on peripheral blood or thyroid tissue (not recorded which). The source of these receptors is an adult man with Graves' hyperthyroidism.

This clonotype has a handful of counts. A much more abundant neighbour one base away suggests this may be a read error. The chain has TRBV20-1 and TRBJ2-7; a possible D gene is TRBD1 (5 bases). The CDR3 extends over 13 amino acids. Germline values: CDR1 DFQATT, CDR2 SNEGSKA (reference sequence). The CDR3 is CSARGTPSYEQCF. The CDR3 DNA sequence: TGCAGTGCTAGAGGGACACCTTCCTACGAGCAGTGCTTC.

This clonotype was seen at least ten times. The chain joins TRBV7-8 to TRBJ2-2, with a tentative D call TRBD2 (5 bases). The germline CDR1 and CDR2 sequences are SGHVS and FQNEAQ. Trimming took 4 bases from V and 0 from J, leaving 12 bases between them. The CDR3 has 16 amino acids. The CDR3 reads CASSYRSGTNTGELFF. Written as DNA, the CDR3 is TGTGCCAGCAGCTACCGAAGCGGAACGAACACCGGGGAGCTGTTTTTT.

This clonotype was detected only a few times. CDR3: CASSLNRTLWIRETQYF. The CDR3 nucleotides are TGCGCCAGCAGCTTGAATCGGACCCTTTGGATTCGCGAGACCCAGTACTTC. The chain employs TRBV5-1 and TRBJ2-5; no firm D call. CDR1 is SGHRS and CDR2 is YFSETQ in the germline V gene. With 1 base removed from V and 5 bases from J, the gap between germline ends came to 21 bases. This CDR3 is 17 amino acids long. The full variable domain, with the rest looked up from reference TRBV5-1 and TRBJ2-5, is KAGVTQTPRYLIKTRGQQVTLSCSPISGHRSVSWYQQTPGQGLQFLFEYFSETQRNKGNFPGRFSGRQFSNSRSEMNVSTLELGDSALYLCASSLNRTLWIRETQYFGPGTRLLVL.

With respect to this clonotype: A much larger clone sits a single nucleotide away, making a read error possible. The rearrangement joins TRBV20-1 to TRBJ2-7, with D perhaps being TRBD1 or TRBD2 (5 bases each). CDR1 DFQATT and CDR2 SNEGSKA come from the germline V gene (reference sequence). The CDR3 runs 13 residues. The CDR3 reads CNAIGTPSYEQYF. CDR3 nucleotides: TGCAATGCTATCGGGACCCCATCCTACGAGCAGTACTTC.